This note documents a single TCR beta chain sequence. This sample was taken from a study of blood T cells in healthy people across ages. The CDR3 is made up of 14 amino acids. Germline V gives CDR1 MNHEY, CDR2 SVGAGI. V shed 5 bases, J shed 2 bases, and the junction held 6 bases outside the gene matches. PCR was performed a second time for about 7 to 12 cycles using a sample-barcoded 5' primer and a J-beta primer mix. With 12 random nucleotides, a template-switch adaptor tagged each individual cDNA molecule. MiXCR was run by TCRdb on the 5' RACE reads, yielding one entry per CDR3 protein. Of around 500,000 distinct CDR3 sequences in the sample, more than 45% were seen once.

Sequenced: blood. The clonotype was recovered from an elderly man in good health. The J gene is TRBJ2-7, the V gene TRBV6-5; TRBD1 aligns across 7 bases. DNA of the CDR3: TGTGCCAGCAGTCCTGACAGGGAGCCCTACGAGCAGTACTTC. Encoded protein: CASSPDREPYEQYF.